This is a list of T cell receptor beta chains from one sample in a study of T cell responses to AZD1222 COVID-19 vaccine. The data were produced by immunoSEQ multiplex PCR, yet TCRdb's version contains in-frame clones alone and is incomplete. The table lists 140,000 to 150,000 clones, 86% of them singletons. The sequencing used peripheral blood, collected 28 days after the second AZD1222 dose. These receptor sequences come from an adult who received the AZD1222 COVID-19 vaccine. The CDR3 runs from the conserved cysteine through the conserved F or W. A D gene is named only where the DNA matches it firmly. Clone size, where shown, is once, few, many, or a class for clones that have expanded.

j_gene	d_gene	abundance	v_gene	CDR3aa	CDR3nt
TRBJ1-5	TRBD1	NA	TRBV10-3	CAISAGQLDQPQHF	TGTGCCATCAGCGCGGGACAGCTCGATCAGCCCCAGCATTTT
TRBJ2-5	NA	NA	TRBV11-3	CASSLGGDGKETQYF	TGTGCCAGCAGCTTAGGGGGGGACGGAAAAGAGACCCAGTACTTC
TRBJ2-3	NA	NA	TRBV7-9	CASSHIQPGVDTQYF	TGTGCCAGCAGCCACATTCAGCCAGGGGTCGATACGCAGTATTTT
TRBJ2-7	NA	NA	TRBV4-1	CASSQLYNPYEQYF	TGCGCCAGCAGCCAATTGTACAACCCCTACGAGCAGTACTTC
TRBJ2-5	NA	NA	TRBV2	CASSVEEAGTQYF	TGTGCCAGCAGTGTTGAAGAAGCAGGGACCCAGTACTTC
TRBJ1-1	NA	NA	TRBV29-1	CSVEPTTGNTEAFF	TGCAGCGTTGAACCGACGACAGGGAACACTGAAGCTTTCTTT
TRBJ2-7	NA	NA	TRBV3-1/TRBV3-2	CASSQTGDTTYEQYF	TGTGCCAGCAGCCAAACAGGTGACACCACCTACGAGCAGTACTTC
TRBJ1-5	NA	NA	TRBV7-8	CASSFSNNQPQHF	TGTGCCAGCAGCTTTTCCAACAATCAGCCCCAGCATTTT
TRBJ1-1	NA	NA	TRBV21-1	CASSSRRGCGEAFF	TGTGCCAGCAGCTCTCGAAGGGGCTGCGGTGAAGCTTTCTTT
TRBJ1-1	NA	NA	TRBV4-1	CASSQDLRTEAFF	TGCGCCAGCAGCCAAGATCTGCGGACTGAAGCTTTCTTT
TRBJ1-2	TRBD1	NA	TRBV12-3/TRBV12-4	CASSQWTGGGYTF	TGTGCCAGCAGCCAATGGACAGGAGGAGGCTACACCTTC
TRBJ2-5	NA	NA	TRBV5-8	CASSNGTLSGETQYF	TGTGCCAGCAGTAATGGGACACTCTCAGGGGAGACCCAGTACTTC
TRBJ2-7	NA	NA	TRBV5-1	CASSLGGAGEQYF	TGCGCCAGCAGCTTGGGGGGGGCGGGGGAGCAGTACTTC
TRBJ2-2	NA	NA	TRBV5-4	CASSLGGTTTGELFF	TGTGCCAGCAGCTTAGGGGGGACTACCACCGGGGAGCTGTTTTTT
TRBJ1-3	NA	NA	TRBV10-3	CATTGFFGNTIYF	TGTGCCACCACAGGGTTCTTTGGAAACACCATATATTTT
TRBJ1-5	NA	NA	TRBV2	CASSEALSNQPQHF	TGTGCCAGCAGTGAAGCGCTTAGCAATCAGCCCCAGCATTTT
TRBJ1-5	TRBD1	once	TRBV10-3	CAISVQGSDQPQHF	TGTGCCATCAGTGTACAGGGGTCGGATCAGCCCCAGCATTTT
TRBJ2-7	NA	NA	TRBV28	CASSLGSIYEQYF	TGTGCCAGCAGTTTGGGCAGTATCTACGAGCAGTACTTC
TRBJ1-2	NA	NA	TRBV5-5	CASNVRENYGYTF	TGTGCCAGCAACGTCAGGGAGAACTATGGCTACACCTTC
TRBJ1-2	NA	NA	TRBV27	CASRPTKRDGYTF	TGTGCCAGCAGGCCGACGAAACGGGATGGCTACACCTTC
TRBJ2-1	NA	NA	TRBV6-5	CASRGMGEQFF	TGTGCCAGCCGAGGGATGGGAGAGCAGTTCTTC
TRBJ2-7	NA	NA	TRBV11-2	CASYGDGAYEQYF	TGTGCCAGCTACGGGGACGGAGCCTACGAGCAGTACTTC
TRBJ1-6	NA	NA	TRBV9	CASTRRLSGGSPLHF	TGTGCCAGCACCCGCAGACTTTCCGGAGGTTCACCCCTCCACTTT
TRBJ1-1	NA	NA	TRBV11-2	CASSALSVTNTEAFF	TGTGCCAGCAGCGCGCTTTCGGTGACCAACACTGAAGCTTTCTTT
TRBJ2-5	NA	NA	TRBV4-2	CASSQDFGEFETQYF	TGTGCCAGCAGCCAAGATTTCGGGGAGTTTGAGACCCAGTACTTC
TRBJ2-2	NA	NA	TRBV2	CASIRERANTGELFF	TGTGCCAGCATCAGGGAGCGGGCGAACACCGGGGAGCTGTTTTTT
TRBJ2-5	NA	once	TRBV5-1	CASSPEAPETQYF	TGCGCCAGCAGCCCGGAAGCCCCTGAGACCCAGTACTTC
TRBJ1-2	TRBD1	NA	TRBV5-4	CASTSPDRDGYTF	TGTGCCAGCACCTCCCCGGACAGGGATGGCTACACCTTC
TRBJ2-5	NA	NA	TRBV7-6	CASSNRVGAGKETQYF	TGTGCCAGCAGCAATAGAGTAGGGGCAGGCAAGGAGACCCAGTACTTC
TRBJ2-1	NA	NA	TRBV10-3	CAISEGRDARDEQFF	TGTGCCATCAGTGAAGGGCGGGACGCCCGCGATGAGCAGTTCTTC
TRBJ1-2	NA	NA	TRBV6-1	CASTRQSYNYGYTF	TGTGCCAGCACCCGACAGTCGTATAACTATGGCTACACCTTC
TRBJ1-6	NA	NA	TRBV7-9	CASSLMVSYNSPLHF	TGTGCCAGCAGCTTAATGGTATCCTATAATTCACCCCTCCACTTT
TRBJ1-1	NA	NA	TRBV5-1	CASGRWGGDTEAFF	TGCGCCAGCGGCAGATGGGGTGGGGACACTGAAGCTTTCTTT
TRBJ1-1	TRBD1	NA	TRBV5-1	CASSPRTGVGNTEAFF	TGCGCCAGCAGCCCTCGGACAGGGGTCGGGAACACTGAAGCTTTCTTT
TRBJ1-1	NA	NA	TRBV5-1	CASSVGGQAFF	TGCGCCAGCAGCGTCGGTGGCCAAGCTTTCTTT
TRBJ2-6	NA	NA	TRBV6-5	CASSRPSSGANVLTF	TGTGCCAGCAGCCGACCGAGCTCTGGGGCCAACGTCCTGACTTTC
TRBJ2-1	NA	once	TRBV19	CASKLSRQSANEQFF	TGTGCCAGTAAACTCTCGAGACAGTCGGCCAATGAGCAGTTCTTC
TRBJ2-2	TRBD1	NA	TRBV5-1	CASSFGTAGNTGELFF	TGCGCCAGCAGTTTTGGGACAGCCGGTAACACCGGGGAGCTGTTTTTT
TRBJ1-2	NA	NA	TRBV5-4	CASSPPGGRISYGYTF	TGTGCCAGCAGCCCCCCCGGGGGGCGCATATCATATGGCTACACCTTC
TRBJ2-7	NA	NA	TRBV5-1	CASSLVARYYEQYF	TGCGCCAGCAGCTTGGTCGCCAGATACTACGAGCAGTACTTC
TRBJ2-1	TRBD2	NA	TRBV10-3	CAISESTGGPYEQFF	TGTGCCATCAGTGAGTCAACGGGGGGGCCCTATGAGCAGTTCTTC
TRBJ1-1	NA	NA	TRBV7-2	CASSPNRATEAFF	TGTGCCAGCAGCCCCAACAGGGCCACTGAAGCTTTCTTT
TRBJ2-5	NA	NA	TRBV7-2	CASSLSETQYF	TGTGCCAGCAGCTTATCCGAGACCCAGTACTTC
TRBJ2-1	TRBD2	NA	TRBV6-5	CASSPTSGEYNEQFF	TGTGCCAGCAGTCCTACTAGCGGGGAATACAATGAGCAGTTCTTC
TRBJ1-1	NA	NA	TRBV10-1	CASSPTEFMNTEAFF	TGCGCCAGCAGCCCGACAGAGTTCATGAACACTGAAGCTTTCTTT
TRBJ2-3	TRBD2	NA	TRBV7-8	CASSHTYSIAGGKTDTQYF	TGTGCCAGCAGCCACACTTACAGTATTGCGGGAGGAAAAACAGATACGCAGTATTTT
TRBJ1-6	TRBD1	NA	TRBV12-3/TRBV12-4	CASSGQGNSPLHF	TGTGCCAGCAGTGGACAGGGAAATTCACCCCTCCACTTT
TRBJ2-1	NA	NA	TRBV6-5	CASSHRGDEQFF	TGTGCCAGCAGCCATAGGGGCGATGAGCAGTTCTTC
TRBJ2-7	NA	few	TRBV18	CASSTDWGSYEQYF	TGTGCCAGCTCGACGGATTGGGGGTCCTACGAGCAGTACTTC
TRBJ1-1	NA	few	TRBV6-6	CASSYDTEAFF	TGTGCCAGCAGTTACGACACTGAAGCTTTCTTT
TRBJ1-1	NA	NA	TRBV4-1	CASSHGGTPNTEAFF	TGCGCCAGCAGCCATGGGGGGACACCCAACACTGAAGCTTTCTTT
TRBJ1-6	NA	NA	TRBV19	CASSIDRLQSPLHF	TGTGCCAGTAGTATCGACAGGTTGCAATCACCCCTCCACTTT
TRBJ2-1	TRBD2	many	TRBV2	CATKSGLADNEQFF	TGTGCTACCAAGTCAGGACTAGCGGACAATGAGCAGTTCTTC
TRBJ1-4	NA	NA	TRBV18	CASKDTDEKLFF	TGTGCCAGCAAGGACACCGATGAAAAACTGTTTTTT
TRBJ1-1	NA	NA	TRBV30	CAWRHRDGTEAFF	TGTGCCTGGCGACACAGGGACGGGACTGAAGCTTTCTTT
TRBJ1-3	TRBD1	NA	TRBV5-4	CASSKAGTGTSGNTIYF	TGTGCCAGCAGCAAAGCCGGGACAGGGACCTCTGGAAACACCATATATTTT
TRBJ2-1	TRBD2	NA	TRBV7-2	CASSWTSGRLDEQFF	TGTGCCAGCAGCTGGACTAGCGGGAGGTTAGATGAGCAGTTCTTC